The entry that follows covers one T cell receptor (beta chain) sequence. How the authors handled the data: Quantification of nucleated cells was approximated via reference gene primer amplification. Measured with immunoSEQ multiplex PCR; TCRdb has only the in-frame clones, and not every one. From that table come the V and J calls and clone size; the DNA was used to work out D and trimming. There are 130,000 or so clones in the sample; 70% to 90% occur only once, and over 1.5% lies in the top ten. These data come from a study of blood T cell repertoires in COVID-19. As for the study in general: Samples came from the United States, Italy and Spain, spanning acute and convalescent COVID-19. PBMCs, B-cell-depleted T cells, or T cells provided the cDNA or gDNA that made up the material.

V dropped 6 bases and J dropped 4; count of bases not matched to a gene: 11. This CDR3 contains 15 residues. CDR1 and CDR2 (germline): MDHEN, SYDVKM. This clonotype originated in a woman in her sixties with acute or convalescent COVID-19. The sample was peripheral blood. The rearrangement uses TRBV28 and TRBJ1-2; 7 bases line up with TRBD1. The CDR3 DNA follows: TGTGCCAGCAGCTGGGACAGTGGGGCCTCCTATGGCTACACCTTC. Translation gives CASSWDSGASYGYTF.